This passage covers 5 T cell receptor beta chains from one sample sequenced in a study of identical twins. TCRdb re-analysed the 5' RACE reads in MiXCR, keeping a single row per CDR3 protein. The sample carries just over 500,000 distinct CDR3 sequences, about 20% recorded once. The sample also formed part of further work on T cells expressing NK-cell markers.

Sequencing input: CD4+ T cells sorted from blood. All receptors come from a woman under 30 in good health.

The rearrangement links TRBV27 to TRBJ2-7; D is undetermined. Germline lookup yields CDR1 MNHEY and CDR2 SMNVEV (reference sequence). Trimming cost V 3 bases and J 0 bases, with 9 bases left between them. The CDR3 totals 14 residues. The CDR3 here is CASSLLAFSYEQYF. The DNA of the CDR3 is TGTGCCAGCAGTTTGCTGGCCTTCTCCTACGAGCAGTACTTC.

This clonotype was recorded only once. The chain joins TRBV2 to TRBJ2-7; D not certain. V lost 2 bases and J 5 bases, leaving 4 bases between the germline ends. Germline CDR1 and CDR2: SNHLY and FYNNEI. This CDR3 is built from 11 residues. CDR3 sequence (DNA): TGTGCCAGCAGTGAACGGAACGAGCAGTACTTC. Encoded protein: CASSERNEQYF.

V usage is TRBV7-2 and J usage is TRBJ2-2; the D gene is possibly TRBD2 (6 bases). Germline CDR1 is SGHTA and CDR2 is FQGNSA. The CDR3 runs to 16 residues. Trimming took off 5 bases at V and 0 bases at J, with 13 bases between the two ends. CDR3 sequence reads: CASSVAGPTNTGELFF. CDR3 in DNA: TGTGCCAGCAGCGTTGCGGGACCTACGAACACCGGGGAGCTGTTTTTT.

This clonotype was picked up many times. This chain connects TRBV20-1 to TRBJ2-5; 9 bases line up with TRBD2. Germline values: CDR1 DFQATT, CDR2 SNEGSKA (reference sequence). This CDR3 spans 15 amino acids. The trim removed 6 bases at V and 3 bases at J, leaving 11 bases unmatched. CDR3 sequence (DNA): TGCAGTGCGCCACGGGCGGGGGGGCTAGAAGAGACCCAGTACTTC. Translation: CSAPRAGGLEETQYF.

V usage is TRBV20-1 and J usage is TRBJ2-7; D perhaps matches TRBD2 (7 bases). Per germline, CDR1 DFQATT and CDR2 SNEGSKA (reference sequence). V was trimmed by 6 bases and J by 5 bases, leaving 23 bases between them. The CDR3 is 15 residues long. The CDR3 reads CSAQSEGGVQDEQYF. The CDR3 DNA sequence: TGCAGTGCCCAATCCGAGGGGGGGGTCCAGGACGAGCAGTACTTC.